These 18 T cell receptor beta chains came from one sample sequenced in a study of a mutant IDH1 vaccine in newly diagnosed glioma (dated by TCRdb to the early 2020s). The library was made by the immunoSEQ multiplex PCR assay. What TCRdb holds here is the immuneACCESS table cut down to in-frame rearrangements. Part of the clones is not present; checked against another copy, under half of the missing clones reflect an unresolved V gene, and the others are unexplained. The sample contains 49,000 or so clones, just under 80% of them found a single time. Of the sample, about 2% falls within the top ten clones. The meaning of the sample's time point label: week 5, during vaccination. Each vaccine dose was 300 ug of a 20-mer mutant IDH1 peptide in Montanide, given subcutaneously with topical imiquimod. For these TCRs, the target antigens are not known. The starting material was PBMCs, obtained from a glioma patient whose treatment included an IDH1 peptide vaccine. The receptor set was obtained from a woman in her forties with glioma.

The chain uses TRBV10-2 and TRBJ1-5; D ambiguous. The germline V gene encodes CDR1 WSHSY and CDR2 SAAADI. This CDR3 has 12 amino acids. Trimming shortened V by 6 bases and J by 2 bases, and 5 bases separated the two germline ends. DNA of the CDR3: TGCGCCAGCAGCGGGGGCAATCAGCCCCAGCATTTT. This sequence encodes CASSGGNQPQHF.

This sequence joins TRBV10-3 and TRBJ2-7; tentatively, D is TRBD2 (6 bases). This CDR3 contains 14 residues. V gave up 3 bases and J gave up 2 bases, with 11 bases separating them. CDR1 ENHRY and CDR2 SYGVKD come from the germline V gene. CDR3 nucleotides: TGTGCCATCAGTGACGGACTATCCGCCTACGAGCAGTACTTC. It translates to CAISDGLSAYEQYF.

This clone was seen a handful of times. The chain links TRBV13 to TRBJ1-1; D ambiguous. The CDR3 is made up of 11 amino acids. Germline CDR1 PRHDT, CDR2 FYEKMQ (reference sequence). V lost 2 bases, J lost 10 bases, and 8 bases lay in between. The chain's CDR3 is CASSLSGVAFF. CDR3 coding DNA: TGTGCCAGCAGCTTATCGGGAGTAGCTTTCTTT.

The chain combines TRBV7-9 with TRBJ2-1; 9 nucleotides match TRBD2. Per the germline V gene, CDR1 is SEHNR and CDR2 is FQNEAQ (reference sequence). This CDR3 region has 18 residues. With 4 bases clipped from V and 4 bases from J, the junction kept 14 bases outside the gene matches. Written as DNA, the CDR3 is TGTGCCAGCAGCTCCCCAAGGGCGGGGGGGGAAACTTACAATGAGCAGTTCTTC. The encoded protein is CASSSPRAGGETYNEQFF.

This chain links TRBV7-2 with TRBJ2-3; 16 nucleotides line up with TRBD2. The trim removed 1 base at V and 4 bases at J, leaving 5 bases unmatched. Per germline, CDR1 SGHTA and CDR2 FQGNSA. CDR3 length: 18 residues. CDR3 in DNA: TGTGCCAGCAGCTTAGTAGGGACTAGCGGGGGGGAAGCAGATACGCAGTATTTT. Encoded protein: CASSLVGTSGGEADTQYF.

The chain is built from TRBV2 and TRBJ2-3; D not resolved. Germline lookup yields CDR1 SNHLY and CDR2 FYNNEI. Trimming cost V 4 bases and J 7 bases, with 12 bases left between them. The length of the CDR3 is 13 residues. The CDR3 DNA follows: TGTGCCAGCAGTGCTTTCGCGGCGTATACGCAGTATTTT. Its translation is CASSAFAAYTQYF. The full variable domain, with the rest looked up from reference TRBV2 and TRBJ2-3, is EPEVTQTPSHQVTQMGQEVILRCVPISNHLYFYWYRQILGQKVEFLVSFYNNEISEKSEIFDDQFSVERPDGSNFTLKIRSTKLEDSAMYFCASSAFAAYTQYFGPGTRLTVL.

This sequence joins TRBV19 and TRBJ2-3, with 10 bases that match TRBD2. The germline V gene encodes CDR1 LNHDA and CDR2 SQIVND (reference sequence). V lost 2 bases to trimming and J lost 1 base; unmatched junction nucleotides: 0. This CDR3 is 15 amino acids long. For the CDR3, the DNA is TGTGCCAGTAGTATAACTAGCGGGGGCACAGATACGCAGTATTTT. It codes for CASSITSGGTDTQYF. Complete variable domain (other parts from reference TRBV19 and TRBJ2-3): DGGITQSPKYLFRKEGQNVTLSCEQNLNHDAMYWYRQDPGQGLRLIYYSQIVNDFQKGDIAEGYSVSREKKESFPLTVTSAQKNPTAFYLCASSITSGGTDTQYFGPGTRLTVL.

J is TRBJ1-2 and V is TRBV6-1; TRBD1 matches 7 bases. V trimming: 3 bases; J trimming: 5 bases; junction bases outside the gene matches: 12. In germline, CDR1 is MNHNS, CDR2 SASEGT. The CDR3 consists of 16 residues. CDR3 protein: CASSEAGGREGYGYTF. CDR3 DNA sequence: TGTGCCAGCAGTGAGGCAGGGGGACGTGAGGGGTATGGCTACACCTTC.

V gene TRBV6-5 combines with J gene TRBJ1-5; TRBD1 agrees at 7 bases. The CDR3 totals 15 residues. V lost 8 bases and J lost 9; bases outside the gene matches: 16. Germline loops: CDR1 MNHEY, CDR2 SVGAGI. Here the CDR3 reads CASGTYRGGFSPQHF. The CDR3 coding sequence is TGTGCCAGCGGGACCTACAGGGGCGGCTTTTCGCCCCAGCATTTT.

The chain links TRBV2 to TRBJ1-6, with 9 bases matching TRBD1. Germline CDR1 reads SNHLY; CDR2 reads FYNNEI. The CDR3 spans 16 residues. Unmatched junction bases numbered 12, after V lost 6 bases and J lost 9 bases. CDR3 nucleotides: TGTGCCAGCAGCGGACAGGGGATGGCTACTCGTTCACCCCTCCACTTT. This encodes CASSGQGMATRSPLHF.

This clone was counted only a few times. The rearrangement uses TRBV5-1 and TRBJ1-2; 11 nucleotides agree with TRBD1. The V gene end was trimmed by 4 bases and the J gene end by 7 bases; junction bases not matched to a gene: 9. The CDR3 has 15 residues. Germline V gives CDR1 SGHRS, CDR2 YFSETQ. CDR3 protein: CASSITGTGGSGYTF. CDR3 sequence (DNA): TGCGCCAGCAGCATAACCGGGACAGGGGGAAGTGGCTACACCTTC.

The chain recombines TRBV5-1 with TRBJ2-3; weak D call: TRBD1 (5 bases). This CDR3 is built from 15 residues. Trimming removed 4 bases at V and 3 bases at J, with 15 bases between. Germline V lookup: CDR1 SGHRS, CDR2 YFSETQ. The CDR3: CASSLGQGSTDTQYF. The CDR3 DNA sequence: TGCGCCAGCAGCCTAGGGCAGGGATCGACAGATACGCAGTATTTT.

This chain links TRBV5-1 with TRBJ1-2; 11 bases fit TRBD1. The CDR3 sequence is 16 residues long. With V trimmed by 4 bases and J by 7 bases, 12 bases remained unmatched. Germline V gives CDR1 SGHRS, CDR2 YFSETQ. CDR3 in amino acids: CASSPPPDRGQGGYTF. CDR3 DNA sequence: TGCGCCAGCAGCCCTCCCCCGGACAGGGGGCAGGGTGGCTACACCTTC.

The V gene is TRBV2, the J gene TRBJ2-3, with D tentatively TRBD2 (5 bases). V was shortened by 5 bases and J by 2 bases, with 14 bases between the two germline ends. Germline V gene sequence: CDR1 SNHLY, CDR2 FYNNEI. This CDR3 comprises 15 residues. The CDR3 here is CASSLGLAVTDTQYF. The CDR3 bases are TGTGCCAGCAGTCTAGGACTGGCCGTCACAGATACGCAGTATTTT.

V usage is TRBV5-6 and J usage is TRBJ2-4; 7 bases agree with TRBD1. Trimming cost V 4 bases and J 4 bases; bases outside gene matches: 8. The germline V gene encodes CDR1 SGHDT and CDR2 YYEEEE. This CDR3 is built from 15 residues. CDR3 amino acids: CASSTPGTAKNIQYF. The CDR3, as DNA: TGTGCCAGCAGCACACCCGGGACAGCAAAAAACATTCAGTACTTC.

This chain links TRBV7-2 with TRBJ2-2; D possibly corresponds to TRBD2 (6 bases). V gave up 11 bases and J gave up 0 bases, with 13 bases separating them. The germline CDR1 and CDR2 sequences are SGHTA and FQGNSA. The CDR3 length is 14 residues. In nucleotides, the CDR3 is TGTGCCGGTTGCCGGGACTCGAACACCGGGGAGCTGTTTTTT. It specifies CAGCRDSNTGELFF.

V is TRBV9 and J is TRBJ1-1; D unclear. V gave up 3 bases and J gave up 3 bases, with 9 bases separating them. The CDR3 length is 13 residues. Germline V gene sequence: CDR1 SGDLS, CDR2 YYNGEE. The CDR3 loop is CASSGGLDTEAFF. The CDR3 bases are TGTGCCAGCAGCGGCGGCCTAGACACTGAAGCTTTCTTT.

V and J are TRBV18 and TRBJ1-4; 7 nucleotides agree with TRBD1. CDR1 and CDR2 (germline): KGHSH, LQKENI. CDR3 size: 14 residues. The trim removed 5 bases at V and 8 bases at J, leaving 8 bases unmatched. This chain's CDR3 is CASSADRAEEKLFF. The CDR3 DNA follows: TGTGCCAGCTCAGCCGACAGGGCGGAGGAAAAACTGTTTTTT. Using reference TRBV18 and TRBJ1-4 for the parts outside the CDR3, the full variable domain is NAGVMQNPRHLVRRRGQEARLRCSPMKGHSHVYWYRQLPEEGLKFMVYLQKENIIDESGMPKERFSAEFPKEGPSILRIQQVVRGDSAAYFCASSADRAEEKLFFGSGTQLSVL.